The 6 T cell receptor beta chains below all came from one sample that was sequenced in a study of cytomegalovirus exposure and HLA in healthy donors. PCR amplification relied on 60 Vbeta primers (plus 13 Jbeta primers). Data came from immunoSEQ multiplex PCR; TCRdb stores just in-frame clones and leaves some out. The data contain under 200,000 clones, around 79% of them singletons. The sequenced sample was PBMCs. The source is a female donor in good health and CMV-seronegative.

As DNA, the CDR3 is TGTGCCAGCAGTTTATGGGCCTTAAAAGGGACTAGTTACGAGCAGTACTTC. Protein: CASSLWALKGTSYEQYF. The chain is built from TRBV28 and TRBJ2-7; 8 bases are shared with TRBD2. CDR3 length equals 17 residues. The ends lost 0 bases at V and 4 bases at J; junction bases unmatched: 11. Germline-derived CDR1 and CDR2 are MDHEN and SYDVKM.

This clone appeared a few times. The V call is TRBV19, the J call TRBJ2-5, with no clear D. V gave up 5 bases and J gave up 0 bases, with 10 bases separating them. Germline CDR1 reads LNHDA; CDR2 reads SQIVND (reference sequence). The CDR3 consists of 14 residues. The CDR3: CASSVLGDQETQYF. In nucleotides, the CDR3 is TGTGCCAGTAGTGTCCTAGGAGACCAAGAGACCCAGTACTTC. Based on the CDR3 plus reference TRBV19 and TRBJ2-5, the full variable domain is DGGITQSPKYLFRKEGQNVTLSCEQNLNHDAMYWYRQDPGQGLRLIYYSQIVNDFQKGDIAEGYSVSREKKESFPLTVTSAQKNPTAFYLCASSVLGDQETQYFGPGTRLLVL.

The chain is built from TRBV5-1 and TRBJ2-2; no clear D. Trimming shortened V by 0 bases and J by 0 bases, and 6 bases separated the two germline ends. The CDR3 length is 15 residues. Germline assignment: CDR1 SGHRS and CDR2 YFSETQ. The CDR3 loop is CASSLERPNTGELFF. DNA of the CDR3: TGCGCCAGCAGCTTGGAGCGTCCGAACACCGGGGAGCTGTTTTTT.

The chain carries TRBV5-1 and TRBJ1-2; D might be TRBD1 (5 bases). The germline CDR1 and CDR2 sequences are SGHRS and YFSETQ. V gave up 0 bases and J gave up 6 bases, with 12 bases separating them. The CDR3 is made up of 14 amino acids. The CDR3 loop reads CASSLGGGFDGYTF. The CDR3 bases are TGCGCCAGCAGCTTGGGGGGCGGCTTTGATGGCTACACCTTC.

The chain uses TRBV19 and TRBJ2-1, with 11 bases lining up with TRBD2. This CDR3 region has 16 residues. V gave up 5 bases and J gave up 8 bases; unmatched junction bases: 11. Germline CDR1 and CDR2: LNHDA and SQIVND (reference sequence). The CDR3 DNA follows: TGTGCCAGTAGTCCATTCACTAGCGGGAGTATAGATGAGCAGTTCTTC. This codes for CASSPFTSGSIDEQFF. Looking up the rest from reference TRBV19 and TRBJ2-1 gives the full variable domain: DGGITQSPKYLFRKEGQNVTLSCEQNLNHDAMYWYRQDPGQGLRLIYYSQIVNDFQKGDIAEGYSVSREKKESFPLTVTSAQKNPTAFYLCASSPFTSGSIDEQFFGPGTRLTVL.

The chain carries TRBV20-1 and TRBJ2-7, with D possibly being TRBD2 (6 bases). Per germline, CDR1 DFQATT and CDR2 SNEGSKA (reference sequence). The CDR3 runs to 10 residues. The germline V and J ends were trimmed by 4 bases and 7 bases, with 8 bases remaining between them. CDR3 sequence: CSAIRGEQYF. CDR3 DNA sequence: TGCAGTGCTATTCGGGGGGAGCAGTACTTC.